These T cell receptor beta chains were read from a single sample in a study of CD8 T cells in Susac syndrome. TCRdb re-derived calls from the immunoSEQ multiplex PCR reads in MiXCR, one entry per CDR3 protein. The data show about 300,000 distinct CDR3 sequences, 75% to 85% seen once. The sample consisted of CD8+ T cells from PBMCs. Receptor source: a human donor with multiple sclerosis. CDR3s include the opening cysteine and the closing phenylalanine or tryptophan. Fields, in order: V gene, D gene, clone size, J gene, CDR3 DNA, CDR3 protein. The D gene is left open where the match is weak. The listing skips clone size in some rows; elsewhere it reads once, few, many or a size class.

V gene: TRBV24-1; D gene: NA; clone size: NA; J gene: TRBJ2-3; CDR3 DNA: TGTGCCACCAGTGCCGGGGACGGTACAGATACGCAGTATTTT; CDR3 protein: CATSAGDGTDTQYF
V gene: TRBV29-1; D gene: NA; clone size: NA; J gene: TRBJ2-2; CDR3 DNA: TGCAGCGTTCTGGGCCCCACCGGGGAGCTGTTTTTT; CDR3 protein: CSVLGPTGELFF
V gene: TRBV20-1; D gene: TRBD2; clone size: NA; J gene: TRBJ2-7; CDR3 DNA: TGCAGTGCTAGAGAATGGACTAGCGAAACTCTCGAGCAGTACTTC; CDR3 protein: CSAREWTSETLEQYF
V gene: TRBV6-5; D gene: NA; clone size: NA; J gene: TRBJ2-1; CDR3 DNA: TGTGCCAGCAGCCCTTCCACTAGAGACAATGAGCAGTTCTTC; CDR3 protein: CASSPSTRDNEQFF
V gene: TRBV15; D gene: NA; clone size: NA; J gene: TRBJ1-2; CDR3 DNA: TGTGCCACCAGCAGACCTCCCGGGGGGATCAATGGCTACACCTTC; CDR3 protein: CATSRPPGGINGYTF
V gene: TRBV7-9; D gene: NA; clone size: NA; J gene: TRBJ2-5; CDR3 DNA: TGTGCCAGCAGCCCCGCCCCTGAGGCAAACCCCCAAGAGACCCAGTACTTC; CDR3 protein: CASSPAPEANPQETQYF
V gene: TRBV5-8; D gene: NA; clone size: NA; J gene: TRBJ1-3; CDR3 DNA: TGTGCCAGCAGCTTGGTTACTAATGGGCGGACGGGAAACACCATATATTTT; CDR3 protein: CASSLVTNGRTGNTIYF
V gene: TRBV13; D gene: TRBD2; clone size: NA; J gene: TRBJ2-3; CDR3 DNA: TGTGCCAGCAGCTTAGCACTAGCGGGAGGGCCCGGCACAGATACGCAGTATTTT; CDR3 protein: CASSLALAGGPGTDTQYF
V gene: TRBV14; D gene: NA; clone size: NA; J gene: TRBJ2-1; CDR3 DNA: TGTGCCAGCAGCCAGGGTGGAGCGTACAATGAGCAGTTCTTC; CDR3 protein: CASSQGGAYNEQFF
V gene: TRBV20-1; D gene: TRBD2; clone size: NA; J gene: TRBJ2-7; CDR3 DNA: TGCAGTGCCCCTTCGCCGGGACTAGACCGGGTCCCTTTTTACGAGCAGTACTTC; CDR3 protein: CSAPSPGLDRVPFYEQYF
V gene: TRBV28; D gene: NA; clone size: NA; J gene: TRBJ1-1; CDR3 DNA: TGTGCCAGCAGTTCCACAGAGATGAACACTGAAGCTTTCTTT; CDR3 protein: CASSSTEMNTEAFF
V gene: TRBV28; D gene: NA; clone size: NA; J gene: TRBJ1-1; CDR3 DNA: TGTGCCAGCAGTTTTGTTCCCAGACAGATCTTGAACACTGAAGCTTTCTTT; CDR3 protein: CASSFVPRQILNTEAFF
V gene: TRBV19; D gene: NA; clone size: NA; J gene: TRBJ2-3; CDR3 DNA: TGTGCCAGTAGTATACTAGCGAGAAGCACAGATACGCAGTATTTT; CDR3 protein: CASSILARSTDTQYF
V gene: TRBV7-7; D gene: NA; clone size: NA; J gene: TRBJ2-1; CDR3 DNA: TGTGCTAGCAGCTTAGGAGGGGTAAGCAATGAGCAGTTCTTC; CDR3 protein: CASSLGGVSNEQFF
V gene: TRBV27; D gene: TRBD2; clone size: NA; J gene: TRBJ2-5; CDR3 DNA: TGTGCCAGCAGTCACGGACTAGCGGGAGAGCGGCGGGTAGAGACCCAGTACTTC; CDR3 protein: CASSHGLAGERRVETQYF
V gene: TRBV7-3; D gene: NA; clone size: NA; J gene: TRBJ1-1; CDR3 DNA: TGTGCCAGCAGCTTTCTGGACAGGAACACTGAAGCTTTCTTT; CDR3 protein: CASSFLDRNTEAFF
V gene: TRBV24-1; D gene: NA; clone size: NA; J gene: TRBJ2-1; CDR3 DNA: TGTGCCACCAGTCAATTCGAAAGCGGCTCCTACAATGAGCAGTTCTTC; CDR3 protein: CATSQFESGSYNEQFF
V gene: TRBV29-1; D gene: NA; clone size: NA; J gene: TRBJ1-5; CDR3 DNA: TGCAGCGTTGGGGGTCTAAACAATCAGCCCCAGCATTTT; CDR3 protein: CSVGGLNNQPQHF
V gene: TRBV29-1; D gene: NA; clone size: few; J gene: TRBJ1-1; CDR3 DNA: TGCAGCGTTGAAGCATCGGGACTCACTGAAGCTTTCTTT; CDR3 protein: CSVEASGLTEAFF
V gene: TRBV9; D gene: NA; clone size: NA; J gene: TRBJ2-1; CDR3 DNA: TGTGCCAGCAGCGTAGGTGACTACCCCAATGAGCAGTTCTTC; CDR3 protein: CASSVGDYPNEQFF
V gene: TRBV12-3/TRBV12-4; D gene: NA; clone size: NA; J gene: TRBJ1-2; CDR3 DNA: TGTGCCAGCAGTTCCGACGGCCGCTATGGCTACACCTTC; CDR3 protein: CASSSDGRYGYTF